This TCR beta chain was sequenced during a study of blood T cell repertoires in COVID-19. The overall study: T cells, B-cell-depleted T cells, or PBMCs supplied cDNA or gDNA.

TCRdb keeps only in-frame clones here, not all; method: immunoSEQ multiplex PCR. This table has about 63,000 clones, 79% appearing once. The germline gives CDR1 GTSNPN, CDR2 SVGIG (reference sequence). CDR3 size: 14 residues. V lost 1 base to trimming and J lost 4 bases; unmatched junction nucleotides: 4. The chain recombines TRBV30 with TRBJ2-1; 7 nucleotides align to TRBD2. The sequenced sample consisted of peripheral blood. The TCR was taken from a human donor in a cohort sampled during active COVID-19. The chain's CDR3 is CAWSGGSGYNEQFF. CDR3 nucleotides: TGTGCCTGGAGTGGCGGGAGCGGTTACAATGAGCAGTTCTTC.